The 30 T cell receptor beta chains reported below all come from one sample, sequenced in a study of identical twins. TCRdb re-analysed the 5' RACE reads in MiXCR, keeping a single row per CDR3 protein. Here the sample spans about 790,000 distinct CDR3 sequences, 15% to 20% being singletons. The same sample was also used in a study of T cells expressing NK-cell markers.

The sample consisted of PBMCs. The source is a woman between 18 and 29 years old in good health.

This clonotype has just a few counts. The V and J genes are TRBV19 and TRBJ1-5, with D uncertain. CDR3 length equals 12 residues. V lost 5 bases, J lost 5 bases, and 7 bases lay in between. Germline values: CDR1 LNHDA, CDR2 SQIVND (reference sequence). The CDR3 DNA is TGTGCCAGTAGTCCTTTCCATCAGCCCCAGCATTTT. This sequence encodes CASSPFHQPQHF.

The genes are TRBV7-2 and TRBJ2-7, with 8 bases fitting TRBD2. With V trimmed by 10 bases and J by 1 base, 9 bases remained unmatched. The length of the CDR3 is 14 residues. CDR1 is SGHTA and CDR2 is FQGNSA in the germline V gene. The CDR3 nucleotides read TGTGCCACCGCCAGCGGGAGATTATCCTACGAGCAGTACTTC. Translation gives CATASGRLSYEQYF.

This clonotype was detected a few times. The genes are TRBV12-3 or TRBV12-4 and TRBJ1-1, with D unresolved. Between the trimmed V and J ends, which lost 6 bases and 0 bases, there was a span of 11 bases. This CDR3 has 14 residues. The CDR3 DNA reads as TGTGCCAGCAGACTCGAAAACGTGAACACTGAAGCTTTCTTT. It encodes CASRLENVNTEAFF.

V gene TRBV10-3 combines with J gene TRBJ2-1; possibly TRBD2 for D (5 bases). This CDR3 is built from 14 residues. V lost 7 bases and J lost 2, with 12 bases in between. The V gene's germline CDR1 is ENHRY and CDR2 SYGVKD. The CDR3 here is CAIKAGMAYNEQFF. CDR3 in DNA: TGTGCCATCAAGGCGGGCATGGCCTACAATGAGCAGTTCTTC.

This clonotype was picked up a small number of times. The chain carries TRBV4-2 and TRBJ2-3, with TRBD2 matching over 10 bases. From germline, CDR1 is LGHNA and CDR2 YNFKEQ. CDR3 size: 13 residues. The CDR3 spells CSSSGGSTDTQYF. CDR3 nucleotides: TGTTCTTCTAGCGGGGGAAGCACAGATACGCAGTATTTT.

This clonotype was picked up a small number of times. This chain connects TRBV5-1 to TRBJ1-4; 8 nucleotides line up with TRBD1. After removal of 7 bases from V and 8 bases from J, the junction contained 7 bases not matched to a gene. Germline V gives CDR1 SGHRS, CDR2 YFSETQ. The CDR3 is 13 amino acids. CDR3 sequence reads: CASQGQGREKLFF. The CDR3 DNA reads TGCGCCAGCCAAGGACAGGGCCGGGAAAAACTGTTTTTT.

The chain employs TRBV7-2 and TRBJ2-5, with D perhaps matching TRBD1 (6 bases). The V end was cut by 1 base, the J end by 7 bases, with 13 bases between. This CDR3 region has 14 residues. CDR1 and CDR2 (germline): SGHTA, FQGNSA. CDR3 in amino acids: CASSLEGEPGTQYF. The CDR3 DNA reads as TGTGCCAGCAGCTTAGAGGGGGAACCAGGGACCCAGTACTTC.

The CDR3 nucleotides are TGTGCCATCATGGGGGACTACCTCTACAATGAGCAGTTCTTC. Its translation: CAIMGDYLYNEQFF. The chain carries TRBV10-3 and TRBJ2-1; 7 bases map to TRBD2. V was pared by 7 bases and J by 3 bases, with 6 bases of the junction left unmatched. The germline CDR1 and CDR2 sequences are ENHRY and SYGVKD. CDR3 length: 14 residues.

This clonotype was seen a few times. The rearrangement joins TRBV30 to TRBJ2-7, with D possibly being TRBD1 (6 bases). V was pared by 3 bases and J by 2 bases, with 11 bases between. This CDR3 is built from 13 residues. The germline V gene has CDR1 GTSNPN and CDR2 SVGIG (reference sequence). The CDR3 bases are TGTGCCTGGAGAGAAACAGGGCCCTACGAGCAGTACTTC. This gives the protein CAWRETGPYEQYF.

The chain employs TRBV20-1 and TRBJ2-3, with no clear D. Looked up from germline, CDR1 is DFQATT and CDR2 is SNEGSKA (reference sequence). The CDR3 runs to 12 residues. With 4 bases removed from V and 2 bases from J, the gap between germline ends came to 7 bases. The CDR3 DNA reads TGCAGTGCTACTGAGAACACAGATACGCAGTATTTT. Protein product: CSATENTDTQYF.

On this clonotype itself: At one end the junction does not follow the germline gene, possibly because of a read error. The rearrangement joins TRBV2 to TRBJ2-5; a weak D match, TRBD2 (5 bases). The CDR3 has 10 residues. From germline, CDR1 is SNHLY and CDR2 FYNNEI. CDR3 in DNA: TGTGCCAGCAGTGAGGACGGAGGATGCTTC. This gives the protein CASSEDGGCF.

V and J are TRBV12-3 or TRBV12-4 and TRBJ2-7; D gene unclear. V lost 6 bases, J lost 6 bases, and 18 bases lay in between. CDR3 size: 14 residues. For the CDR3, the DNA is TGTGCCAGCAGCCGACAATTGGGGATGGGCGAGCAGTACTTC. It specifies CASSRQLGMGEQYF.

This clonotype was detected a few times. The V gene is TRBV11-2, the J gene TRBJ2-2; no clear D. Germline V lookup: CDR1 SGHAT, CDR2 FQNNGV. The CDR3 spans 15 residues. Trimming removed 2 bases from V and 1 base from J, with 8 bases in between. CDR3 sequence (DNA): TGTGCCAGCAGCTTAATCACTCAGAACACCGGGGAGCTGTTTTTT. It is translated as CASSLITQNTGELFF.

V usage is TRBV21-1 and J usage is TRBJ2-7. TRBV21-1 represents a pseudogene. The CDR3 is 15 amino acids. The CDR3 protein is CASTQGWQASYEQYF. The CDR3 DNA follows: TGTGCCAGCACCCAAGGGTGGCAAGCCTCCTACGAGCAGTACTTC.

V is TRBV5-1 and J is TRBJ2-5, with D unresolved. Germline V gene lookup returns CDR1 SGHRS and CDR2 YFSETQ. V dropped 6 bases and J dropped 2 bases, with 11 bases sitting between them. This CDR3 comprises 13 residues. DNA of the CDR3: TGCGCCAGCAAACGGGCGGTGCAAGAGACCCAGTACTTC. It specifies CASKRAVQETQYF.

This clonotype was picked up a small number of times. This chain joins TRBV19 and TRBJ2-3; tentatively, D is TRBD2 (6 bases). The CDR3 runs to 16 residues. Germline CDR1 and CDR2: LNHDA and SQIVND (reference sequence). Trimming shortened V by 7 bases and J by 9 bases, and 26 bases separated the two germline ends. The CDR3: CASTPLAGPTRGTQYF. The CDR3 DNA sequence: TGTGCCAGTACCCCCCTCGCGGGCCCGACTAGAGGGACGCAGTATTTT. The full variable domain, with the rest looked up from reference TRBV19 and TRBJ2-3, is DGGITQSPKYLFRKEGQNVTLSCEQNLNHDAMYWYRQDPGQGLRLIYYSQIVNDFQKGDIAEGYSVSREKKESFPLTVTSAQKNPTAFYLCASTPLAGPTRGTQYFGPGTRLTVL.

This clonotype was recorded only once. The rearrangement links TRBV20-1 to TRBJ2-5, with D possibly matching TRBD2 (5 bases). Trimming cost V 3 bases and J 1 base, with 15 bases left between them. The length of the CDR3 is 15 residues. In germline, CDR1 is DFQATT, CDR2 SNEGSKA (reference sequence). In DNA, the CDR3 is TGCAGTGCTAGGGACTCTAGGAGGTTCCAAGAGACCCAGTACTTC. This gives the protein CSARDSRRFQETQYF.

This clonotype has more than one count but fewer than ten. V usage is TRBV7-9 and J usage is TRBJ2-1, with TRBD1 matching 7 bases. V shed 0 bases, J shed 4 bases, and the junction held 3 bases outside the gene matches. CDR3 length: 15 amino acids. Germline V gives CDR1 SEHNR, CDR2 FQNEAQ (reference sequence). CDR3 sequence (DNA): TGTGCCAGCAGCTTAGCGACGGGACAGTACAATGAGCAGTTCTTC. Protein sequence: CASSLATGQYNEQFF.

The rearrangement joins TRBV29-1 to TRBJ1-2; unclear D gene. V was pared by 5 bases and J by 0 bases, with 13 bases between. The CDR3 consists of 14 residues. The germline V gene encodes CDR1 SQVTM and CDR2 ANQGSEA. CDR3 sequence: CSVFEAAANYGYTF. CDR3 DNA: TGCAGCGTTTTTGAGGCAGCAGCTAACTATGGCTACACCTTC.

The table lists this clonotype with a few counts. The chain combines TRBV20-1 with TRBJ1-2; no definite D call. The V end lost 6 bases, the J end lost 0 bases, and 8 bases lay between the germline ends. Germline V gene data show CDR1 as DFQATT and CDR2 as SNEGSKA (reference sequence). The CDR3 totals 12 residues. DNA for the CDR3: TGCAGTGCGAAGGGAGCTAACTATGGCTACACCTTC. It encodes CSAKGANYGYTF.

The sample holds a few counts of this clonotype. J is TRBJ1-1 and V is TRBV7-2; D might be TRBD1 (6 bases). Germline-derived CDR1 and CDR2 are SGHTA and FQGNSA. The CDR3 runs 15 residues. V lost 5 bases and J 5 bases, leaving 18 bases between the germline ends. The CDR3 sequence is CASSKPLGGATEAFF. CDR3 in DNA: TGTGCCAGCAGCAAACCCCTCGGGGGCGCGACTGAAGCTTTCTTT.

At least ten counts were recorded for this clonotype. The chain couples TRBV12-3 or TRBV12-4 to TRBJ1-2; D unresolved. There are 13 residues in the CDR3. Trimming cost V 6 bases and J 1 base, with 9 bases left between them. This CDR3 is CASRATVNYGYTF. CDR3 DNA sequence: TGTGCCAGCAGAGCTACAGTTAACTATGGCTACACCTTC.

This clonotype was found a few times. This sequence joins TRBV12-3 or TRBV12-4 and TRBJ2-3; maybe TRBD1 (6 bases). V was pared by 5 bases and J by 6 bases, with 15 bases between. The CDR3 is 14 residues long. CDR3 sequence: CASSPRGSRDTQYF. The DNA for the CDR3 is TGTGCCAGCAGTCCGAGGGGGTCGAGGGATACGCAGTATTTT.

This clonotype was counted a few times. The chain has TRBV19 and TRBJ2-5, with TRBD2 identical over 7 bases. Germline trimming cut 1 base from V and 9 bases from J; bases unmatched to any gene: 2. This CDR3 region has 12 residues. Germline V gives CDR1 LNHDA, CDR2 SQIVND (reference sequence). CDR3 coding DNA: TGTGCCAGTAGTATAGGGGAGGGGCCCCAGTACTTC. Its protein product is CASSIGEGPQYF.

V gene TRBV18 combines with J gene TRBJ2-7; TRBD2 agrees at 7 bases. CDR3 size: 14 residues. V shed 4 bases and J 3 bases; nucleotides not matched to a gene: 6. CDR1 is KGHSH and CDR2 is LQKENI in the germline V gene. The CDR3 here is CASSQWEGYYEQYF. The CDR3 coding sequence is TGTGCCAGCTCACAGTGGGAGGGGTACTACGAGCAGTACTTC.

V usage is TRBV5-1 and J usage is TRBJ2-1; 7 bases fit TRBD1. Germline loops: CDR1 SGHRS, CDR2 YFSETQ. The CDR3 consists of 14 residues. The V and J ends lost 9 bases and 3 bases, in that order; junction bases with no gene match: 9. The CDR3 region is CATPDRVNYNEQFF. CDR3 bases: TGCGCCACCCCCGACAGGGTCAACTACAATGAGCAGTTCTTC. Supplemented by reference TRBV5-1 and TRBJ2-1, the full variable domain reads KAGVTQTPRYLIKTRGQQVTLSCSPISGHRSVSWYQQTPGQGLQFLFEYFSETQRNKGNFPGRFSGRQFSNSRSEMNVSTLELGDSALYLCATPDRVNYNEQFFGPGTRLTVL.

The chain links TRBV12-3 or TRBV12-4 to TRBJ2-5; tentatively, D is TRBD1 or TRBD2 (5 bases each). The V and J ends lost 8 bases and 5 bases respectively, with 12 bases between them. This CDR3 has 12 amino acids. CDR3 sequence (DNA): TGTGCCAGCGCCGAGGGGTCGGAGACCCAGTACTTC. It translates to CASAEGSETQYF.

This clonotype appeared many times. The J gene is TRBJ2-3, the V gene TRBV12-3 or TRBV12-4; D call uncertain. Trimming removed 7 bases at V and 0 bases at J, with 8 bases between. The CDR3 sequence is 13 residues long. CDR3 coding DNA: TGTGCCAGCATTCGGACCAGCACAGATACGCAGTATTTT. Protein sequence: CASIRTSTDTQYF.

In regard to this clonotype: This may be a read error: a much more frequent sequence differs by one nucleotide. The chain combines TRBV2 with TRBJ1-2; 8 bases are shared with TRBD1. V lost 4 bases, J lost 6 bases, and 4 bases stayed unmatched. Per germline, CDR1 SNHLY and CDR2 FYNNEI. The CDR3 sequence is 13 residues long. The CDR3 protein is CASSGQGRDGYTF. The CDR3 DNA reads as TGTGCCAGCAGTGGACAGGGGAGGGATGGCTACACCTTC.

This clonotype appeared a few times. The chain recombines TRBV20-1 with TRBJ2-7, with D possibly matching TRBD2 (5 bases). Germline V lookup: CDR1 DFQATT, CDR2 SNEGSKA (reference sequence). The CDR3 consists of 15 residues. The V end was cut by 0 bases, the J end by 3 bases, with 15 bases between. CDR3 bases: TGCAGTGCTAGAGATCTCTGGCTGGGAGACTACGAGCAGTACTTC. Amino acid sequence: CSARDLWLGDYEQYF.